One and the same sample provided the 20 T cell receptor beta chains below, sequenced in a study of vaccination effects on CD4 cells after COVID-19. No cognate antigen is known for these TCRs. The assay was immunoSEQ multiplex PCR, and TCRdb's table has in-frame clones only and misses some. The sample has about 81,000 clones, over 75% seen once. Sequencing was preceded by expansion of antigen-specific CD4+ T cells with viral peptide pools in the ViraFEST assay. Culture lasted under 13 days before CD4+ T cell isolation. All participants had two doses of either the BNT162b2 or mRNA-1273 vaccine. The sequencing used CD4+ T cells from PBMCs cultured with HCoV-OC43 spike peptides, collected after COVID-19 vaccination. Subset specified: HCoV-OC43 spike overlapping peptide pool stimulation. The receptors originated from a human donor who received a COVID-19 vaccine.

The chain joins TRBV7-2 to TRBJ2-1, with D maybe TRBD1 (6 bases). Per the germline V gene, CDR1 is SGHTA and CDR2 is FQGNSA. Trimming removed 5 bases at V and 9 bases at J, with 14 bases between. The CDR3 totals 13 residues. The CDR3 protein is CASSMDRPGEQFF. CDR3 coding DNA: TGTGCCAGCAGCATGGACAGACCCGGTGAGCAGTTCTTC.

The rearrangement joins TRBV3-1 (or the pseudogene TRBV3-2) to TRBJ2-6; unclear D gene. The CDR3 is 16 residues long. Germline CDR1 is LGHDT and CDR2 is YNNKEL (reference sequence). The germline V and J ends were trimmed by 2 bases and 2 bases, with 10 bases remaining between them. Here the CDR3 reads CASSQLWRPGANVLTF. CDR3 DNA: TGTGCCAGCAGCCAATTATGGCGCCCTGGGGCCAACGTCCTGACTTTC.

The V call is TRBV30, the J call TRBJ1-6; the D gene is possibly TRBD1 (6 bases). Per the germline V gene, CDR1 is GTSNPN and CDR2 is SVGIG (reference sequence). The CDR3 is 13 amino acids. Trimming removed 7 bases at V and 11 bases at J, with 18 bases between. Written as DNA, the CDR3 is TGTGCCTCATCACGGGGGCGGCAGACACCCCTCCACTTT. This codes for CASSRGRQTPLHF.

This chain joins TRBV7-8 and TRBJ1-1, with D possibly matching TRBD1 (5 bases). From germline, CDR1 is SGHVS and CDR2 FQNEAQ. The CDR3 runs 15 residues. Trimming left V 2 bases short and J 3 bases short, with 13 bases between. The CDR3 coding sequence is TGTGCCAGCAGCTTACAGGGTTGGAGCGACACTGAAGCTTTCTTT. Its protein product is CASSLQGWSDTEAFF.

This chain joins TRBV7-3 and TRBJ2-2; a possible D gene is TRBD2 (6 bases). V was trimmed by 3 bases and J by 0 bases, leaving 11 bases between them. Germline assignment: CDR1 SGHTA and CDR2 FQGTGA. This CDR3 has 16 amino acids. CDR3 sequence reads: CASSFAGTPNTGELFF. CDR3 DNA sequence: TGTGCCAGCAGCTTCGCCGGGACTCCGAACACCGGGGAGCTGTTTTTT. Filled out from reference TRBV7-3 and TRBJ2-2, the complete variable domain reads GAGVSQTPSNKVTEKGKYVELRCDPISGHTALYWYRQSLGQGPEFLIYFQGTGAADDSGLPNDRFFAVRPEGSVSTLKIQRTERGDSAVYLCASSFAGTPNTGELFFGEGSRLTVL.

The chain combines TRBV7-9 with TRBJ2-3; D possibly matches TRBD1 or TRBD2 (5 bases each). The CDR3 totals 14 residues. V was clipped by 4 bases and J by 5 bases, with 13 bases between them. Germline V gene sequence: CDR1 SEHNR, CDR2 FQNEAQ (reference sequence). This CDR3 is CASSSTGPQDTQYF. The CDR3 nucleotides read TGTGCCAGCAGCTCCACGGGACCGCAAGATACGCAGTATTTT.

This rearrangement joins TRBV19 to TRBJ2-1; 9 nucleotides align to TRBD1. The length of the CDR3 is 13 residues. Germline V CDR1 and CDR2: LNHDA, SQIVND (reference sequence). The junction had 3 bases not matched to a gene; V was cut back by 6 bases and J by 6 bases. The CDR3 is CASRDRGGNEQFF. CDR3 bases: TGTGCCAGTAGGGACAGGGGCGGCAATGAGCAGTTCTTC.

This chain connects TRBV6-5 to TRBJ2-2; no reliable D call. V lost 7 bases and J 9 bases, leaving 9 bases between the germline ends. The germline gives CDR1 MNHEY, CDR2 SVGAGI. The CDR3 sequence is 11 residues long. CDR3 coding DNA: TGTGCCAGCACAAACGGCCGGGAGCTGTTTTTT. It specifies CASTNGRELFF.

The chain couples TRBV2 to TRBJ2-5, with a tentative D call TRBD1 (6 bases). The CDR3 runs 13 residues. Germline V lookup: CDR1 SNHLY, CDR2 FYNNEI. The V and J ends lost 3 bases and 5 bases respectively, with 10 bases between them. CDR3 amino acids: CASSDRGRETQYF. For the CDR3, the DNA is TGTGCCAGCAGTGACAGGGGCAGGGAGACCCAGTACTTC.

This chain links TRBV18 with TRBJ2-3; 8 nucleotides match TRBD1. CDR3 length: 16 residues. V was pared by 1 base and J by 6 bases, with 9 bases of the junction left unmatched. CDR1 KGHSH and CDR2 LQKENI come from the germline V gene. The CDR3, as DNA: TGTGCCAGCTCACCACTTCCCGGGACAGGCCACGATACGCAGTATTTT. Its protein is CASSPLPGTGHDTQYF.

This clone was counted only a few times. The V gene is TRBV3-1 (or the pseudogene TRBV3-2), the J gene TRBJ1-1; possibly TRBD1 for D (5 bases). Per the germline V gene, CDR1 is LGHDT and CDR2 is YNNKEL (reference sequence). The CDR3 runs 13 residues. With 6 bases removed from V and 4 bases from J, the gap between germline ends came to 12 bases. CDR3 nucleotide sequence: TGTGCCAGCAGGAGGGAGGGGAGCACTGAAGCTTTCTTT. Encoded protein: CASRREGSTEAFF.

The rearrangement uses TRBV19 and TRBJ1-4; the D is unclear. CDR1 LNHDA and CDR2 SQIVND come from the germline V gene (reference sequence). The CDR3 sequence is 14 residues long. Trimming removed 4 bases from V and 8 bases from J, with 14 bases in between. This chain's CDR3 is CASSTYPPGEKLFF. The DNA of the CDR3 is TGTGCCAGTAGTACCTACCCCCCAGGCGAAAAACTGTTTTTT.

The table lists this clone with a few counts. V gene TRBV18 combines with J gene TRBJ1-1; no clear D gene. CDR3 length equals 14 residues. Germline loops: CDR1 KGHSH, CDR2 LQKENI. The V end lost 2 bases, the J end lost 1 base, and 8 bases lay between the germline ends. In nucleotides, the CDR3 is TGTGCCAGCTCACCAGGAGCAGGGAACACTGAAGCTTTCTTT. It specifies CASSPGAGNTEAFF.

The rearrangement joins TRBV21-1 to TRBJ2-1. TRBV21-1 is a pseudogene segment. CDR3 length: 16 amino acids. The CDR3 sequence: CASNPGAASSYNEQFF. The CDR3 DNA reads as TGTGCCAGCAACCCGGGGGCGGCGAGCTCCTACAATGAGCAGTTCTTC.

This clone showed up just once. The gene calls are TRBV19 and TRBJ2-3, with D possibly being TRBD2 (6 bases). Per germline, CDR1 LNHDA and CDR2 SQIVND (reference sequence). Trimming removed 3 bases at V and 4 bases at J, with 17 bases between. This CDR3 is 16 amino acids long. The chain's CDR3 is CASSIYSGPGADTQYF. The CDR3 region has the DNA TGTGCCAGTAGTATTTATAGCGGCCCGGGGGCAGATACGCAGTATTTT.

The chain has TRBV6-5 and TRBJ2-6, with D unresolved. The CDR3 length is 15 residues. V was pared by 2 bases and J by 4 bases, with 9 bases between. Germline V CDR1 and CDR2: MNHEY, SVGAGI. CDR3 in amino acids: CASSYGSLGANVLTF. CDR3 sequence (DNA): TGTGCCAGCAGTTACGGGTCTCTGGGGGCCAACGTCCTGACTTTC.

As concerns this clone: One junction end does not reproduce the germline sequence, and a read error may be involved. The chain joins TRBV20-1 to TRBJ1-2; the D is unclear. The CDR3 sequence is 10 residues long. Germline CDR1 is DFQATT and CDR2 is SNEGSKA (reference sequence). The CDR3 DNA sequence: TGCAGTGCTAGAGCTGAGAAGGTGGTCTTC. This sequence encodes CSARAEKVVF.

This chain connects TRBV6-1 to TRBJ2-3; perhaps TRBD2 as D (5 bases). V was cut by 3 bases and J by 5 bases, with 15 bases left in between. The CDR3 has 15 amino acids. CDR1 MNHNS and CDR2 SASEGT come from the germline V gene. CDR3 sequence: CASSEPGLRGDTQYF. The CDR3 DNA reads TGTGCCAGCAGTGAGCCGGGGTTACGGGGAGATACGCAGTATTTT.

The chain joins TRBV3-1 (or the pseudogene TRBV3-2) to TRBJ1-1; possibly TRBD1 for D (5 bases). The CDR3 is 14 amino acids. The germline V gene has CDR1 LGHDT and CDR2 YNNKEL (reference sequence). Deletions cut 0 bases from V and 4 bases from J, with 9 bases between. The CDR3 DNA is TGTGCCAGCAGCCAAGATTGGGGGTTCACTGAAGCTTTCTTT. Its protein is CASSQDWGFTEAFF.

V is TRBV7-8 and J is TRBJ2-7; 10 bases map to TRBD1. The CDR3 spans 18 residues. J gave up 1 base and V 2 bases, and 11 bases lay outside the gene matches. Germline CDR1 reads SGHVS; CDR2 reads FQNEAQ. The CDR3 bases are TGTGCCAGCAGCTTACTTTCGATCCGGGACAGGGGATCCTACGAGCAGTACGTC. As protein: CASSLLSIRDRGSYEQYV.